This T cell receptor beta chain was sequenced during a study of blood T cells in healthy people across ages. A J-beta primer mix and a sample-barcoded 5' primer were used in a second PCR of roughly 6 to 11 cycles. TCRdb recomputed calls from the 5' RACE reads with MiXCR, one row per CDR3 protein. Of 1.5 million to 2 million distinct CDR3 sequences listed, roughly 30% were seen once; the top ten hold approximately 10%. In its sample, this clonotype was seen a few times. The target antigen is unknown. V lost 8 bases to trimming and J lost 9 bases; unmatched junction nucleotides: 9. The CDR3 loop spans 13 amino acids. Study-wide results and caveats: From one million sequenced T cells, diversity estimates were lower bounds. With unsorted PBMCs, a conclusive comparison of naive versus antigen-experienced cells was not possible.

The sequenced sample was blood. This TCR came from a woman between 25 and 40 years old in good health. The V gene is TRBV12-3 or TRBV12-4, the J gene TRBJ2-1; 8 positions agree with TRBD2. The chain's CDR3 is CASGTRGVGEQFF. The DNA for the CDR3 is TGTGCCAGCGGGACTAGGGGGGTGGGTGAGCAGTTCTTC.